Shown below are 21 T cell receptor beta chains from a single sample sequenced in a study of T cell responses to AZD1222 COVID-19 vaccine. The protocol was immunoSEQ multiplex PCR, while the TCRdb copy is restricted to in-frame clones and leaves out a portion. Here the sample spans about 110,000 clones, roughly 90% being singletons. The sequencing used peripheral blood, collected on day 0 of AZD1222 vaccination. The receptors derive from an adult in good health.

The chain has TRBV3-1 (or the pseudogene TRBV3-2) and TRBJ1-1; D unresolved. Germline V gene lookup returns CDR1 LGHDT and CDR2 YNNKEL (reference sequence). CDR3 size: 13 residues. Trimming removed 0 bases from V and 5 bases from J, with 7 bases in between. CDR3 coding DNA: TGTGCCAGCAGCCAAGACGGGGTGACTGAAGCTTTCTTT. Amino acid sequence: CASSQDGVTEAFF.

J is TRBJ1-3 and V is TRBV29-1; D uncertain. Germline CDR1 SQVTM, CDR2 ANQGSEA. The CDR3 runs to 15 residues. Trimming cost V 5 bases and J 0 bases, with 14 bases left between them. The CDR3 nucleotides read TGCAGCGTTAGTTGGTCGGCGAGCTCTGGAAACACCATATATTTT. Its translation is CSVSWSASSGNTIYF.

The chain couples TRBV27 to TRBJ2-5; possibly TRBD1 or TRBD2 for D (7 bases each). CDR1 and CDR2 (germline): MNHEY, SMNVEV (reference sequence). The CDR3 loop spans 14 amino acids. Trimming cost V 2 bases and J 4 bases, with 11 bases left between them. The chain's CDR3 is CASSLGRGGETQYF. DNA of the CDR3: TGTGCCAGCAGTTTAGGCAGGGGGGGAGAGACCCAGTACTTC.

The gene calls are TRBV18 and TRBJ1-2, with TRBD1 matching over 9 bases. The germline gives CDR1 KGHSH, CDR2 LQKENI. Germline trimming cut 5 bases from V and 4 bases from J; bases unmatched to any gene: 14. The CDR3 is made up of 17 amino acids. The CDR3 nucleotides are TGTGCCAGCTCAGAGGGACAGGGCTCTTTGGAGGGCTATGGCTACACCTTC. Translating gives CASSEGQGSLEGYGYTF. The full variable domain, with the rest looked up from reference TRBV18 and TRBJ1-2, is NAGVMQNPRHLVRRRGQEARLRCSPMKGHSHVYWYRQLPEEGLKFMVYLQKENIIDESGMPKERFSAEFPKEGPSILRIQQVVRGDSAAYFCASSEGQGSLEGYGYTFGSGTRLTVV.

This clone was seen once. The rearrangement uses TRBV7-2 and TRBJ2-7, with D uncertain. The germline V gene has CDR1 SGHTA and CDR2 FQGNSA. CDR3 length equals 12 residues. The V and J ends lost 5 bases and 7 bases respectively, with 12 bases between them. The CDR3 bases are TGTGCCAGCAGCGTCCACCCGGGTGAGCAGTACTTC. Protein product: CASSVHPGEQYF.

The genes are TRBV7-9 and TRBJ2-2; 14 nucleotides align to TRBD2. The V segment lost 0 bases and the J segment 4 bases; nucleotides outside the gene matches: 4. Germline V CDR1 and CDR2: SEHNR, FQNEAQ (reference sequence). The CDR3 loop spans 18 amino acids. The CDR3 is CASSLARGLAGATGELFF. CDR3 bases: TGTGCCAGCAGCTTAGCGAGGGGACTAGCGGGGGCCACCGGGGAGCTGTTTTTT.

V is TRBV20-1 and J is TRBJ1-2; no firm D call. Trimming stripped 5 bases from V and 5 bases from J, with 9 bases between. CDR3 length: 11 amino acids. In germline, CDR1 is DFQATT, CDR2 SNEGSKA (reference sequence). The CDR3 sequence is CSASAAYGYTF. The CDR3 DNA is TGCAGTGCTTCGGCAGCATATGGCTACACCTTC.

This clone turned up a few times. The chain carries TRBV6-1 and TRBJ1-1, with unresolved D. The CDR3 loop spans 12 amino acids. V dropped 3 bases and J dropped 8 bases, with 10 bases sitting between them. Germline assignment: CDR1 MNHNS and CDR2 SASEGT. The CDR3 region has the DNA TGTGCCAGCAGTGAGGGAGTCATAGAAGCTTTCTTT. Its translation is CASSEGVIEAFF.

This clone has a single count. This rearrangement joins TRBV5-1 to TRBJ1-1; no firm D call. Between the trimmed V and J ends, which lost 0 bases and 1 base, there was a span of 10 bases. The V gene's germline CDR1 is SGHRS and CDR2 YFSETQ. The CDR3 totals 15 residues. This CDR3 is CASSLEMVGNTEAFF. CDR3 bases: TGCGCCAGCAGCTTGGAGATGGTGGGGAACACTGAAGCTTTCTTT.

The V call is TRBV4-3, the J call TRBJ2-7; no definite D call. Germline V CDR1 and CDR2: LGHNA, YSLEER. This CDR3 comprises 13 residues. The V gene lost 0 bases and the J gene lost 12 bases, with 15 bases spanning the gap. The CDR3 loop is CASSQDWAGRRYF. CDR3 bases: TGCGCCAGCAGCCAAGACTGGGCCGGTCGGAGGTACTTC.

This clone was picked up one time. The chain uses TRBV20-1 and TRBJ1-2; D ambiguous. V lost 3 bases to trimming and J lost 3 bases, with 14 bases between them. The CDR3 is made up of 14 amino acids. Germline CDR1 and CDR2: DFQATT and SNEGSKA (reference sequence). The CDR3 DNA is TGCAGTGCTAGTCGGAAGGGTGACTACTATGGCTACACCTTC. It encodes CSASRKGDYYGYTF.

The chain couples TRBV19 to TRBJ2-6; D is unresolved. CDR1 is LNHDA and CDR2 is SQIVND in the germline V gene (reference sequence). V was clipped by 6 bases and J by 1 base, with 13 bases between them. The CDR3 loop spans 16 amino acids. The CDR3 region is CASRRPTRSGANVLTF. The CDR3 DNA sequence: TGTGCCAGTAGACGTCCTACCCGATCTGGGGCCAACGTCCTGACTTTC.

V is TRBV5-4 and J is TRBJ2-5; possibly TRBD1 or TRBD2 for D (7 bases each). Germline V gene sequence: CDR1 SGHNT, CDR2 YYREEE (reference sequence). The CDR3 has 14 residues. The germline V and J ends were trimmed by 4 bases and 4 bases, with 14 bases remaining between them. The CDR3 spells CASSRQGGVETQYF. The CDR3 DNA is TGTGCCAGCAGCCGACAGGGAGGGGTAGAGACCCAGTACTTC.

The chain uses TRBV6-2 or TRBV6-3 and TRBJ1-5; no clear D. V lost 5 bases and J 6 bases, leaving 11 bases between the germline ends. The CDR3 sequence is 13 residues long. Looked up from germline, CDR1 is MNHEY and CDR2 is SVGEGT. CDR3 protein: CASSTPPFQPQHF. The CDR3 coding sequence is TGTGCCAGCAGTACGCCCCCTTTTCAGCCCCAGCATTTT.

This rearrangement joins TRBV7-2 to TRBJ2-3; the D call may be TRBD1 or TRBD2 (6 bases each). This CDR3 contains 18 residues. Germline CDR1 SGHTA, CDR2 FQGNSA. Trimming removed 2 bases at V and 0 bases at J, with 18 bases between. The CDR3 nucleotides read TGTGCCAGCAGCTTACGTCCCCCTACGGGGGCTAGCACAGATACGCAGTATTTT. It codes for CASSLRPPTGASTDTQYF.

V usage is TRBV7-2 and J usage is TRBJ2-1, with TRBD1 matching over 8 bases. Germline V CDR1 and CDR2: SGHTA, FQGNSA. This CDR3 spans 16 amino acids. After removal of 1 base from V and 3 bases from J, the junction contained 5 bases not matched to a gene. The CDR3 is CASSLGGTGHYNEQFF. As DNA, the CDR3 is TGTGCCAGCAGCTTAGGTGGGACAGGCCACTACAATGAGCAGTTCTTC.

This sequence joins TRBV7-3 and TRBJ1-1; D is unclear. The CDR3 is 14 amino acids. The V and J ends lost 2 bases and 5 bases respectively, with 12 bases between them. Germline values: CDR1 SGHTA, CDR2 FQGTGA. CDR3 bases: TGTGCCAGCAGCTTAGAATTCGCCTCTACTGAAGCTTTCTTT. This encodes CASSLEFASTEAFF.

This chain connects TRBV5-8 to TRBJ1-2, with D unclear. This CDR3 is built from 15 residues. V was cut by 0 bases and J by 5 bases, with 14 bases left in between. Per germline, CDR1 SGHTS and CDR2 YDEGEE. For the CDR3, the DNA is TGTGCCAGCAGCTTGGTGTCGGACTGGGATTATGGCTACACCTTC. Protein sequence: CASSLVSDWDYGYTF.

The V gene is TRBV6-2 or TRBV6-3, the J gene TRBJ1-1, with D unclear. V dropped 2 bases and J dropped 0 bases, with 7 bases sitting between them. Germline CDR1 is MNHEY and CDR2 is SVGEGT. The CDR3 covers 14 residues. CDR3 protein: CASSYGIMNTEAFF. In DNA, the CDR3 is TGTGCCAGCAGTTACGGGATCATGAACACTGAAGCTTTCTTT.

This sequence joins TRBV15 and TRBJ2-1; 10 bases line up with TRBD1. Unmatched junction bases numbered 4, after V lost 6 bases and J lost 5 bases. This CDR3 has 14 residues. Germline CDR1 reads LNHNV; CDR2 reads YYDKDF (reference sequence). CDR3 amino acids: CATRRTGGHNEQFF. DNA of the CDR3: TGTGCCACCAGACGGACAGGGGGACACAATGAGCAGTTCTTC.

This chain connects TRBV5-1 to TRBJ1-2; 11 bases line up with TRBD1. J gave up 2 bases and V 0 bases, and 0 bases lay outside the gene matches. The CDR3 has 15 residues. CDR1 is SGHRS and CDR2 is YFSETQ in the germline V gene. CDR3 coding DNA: TGCGCCAGCAGCTTGGGGGACAGGGGGAACTATGGCTACACCTTC. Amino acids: CASSLGDRGNYGYTF.